The 28 T cell receptor beta chains reported below all come from one sample, sequenced in a study of cytomegalovirus exposure and HLA in healthy donors. Clones were sequenced by immunoSEQ multiplex PCR, and TCRdb holds only the in-frame ones, with some missing. Of 130,000 or so clones listed, just under 90% were seen once; the top ten hold around 3.3%. Sequenced input: PBMCs. These receptors were taken from a man under 40 in good health and CMV-seronegative.

CDR3 loop: CASEPNRERYEQYF. In nucleotides, the CDR3 is TGTGCCAGCGAGCCAAACAGGGAGCGGTACGAGCAGTACTTC. This chain links TRBV13 with TRBJ2-7; D is perhaps TRBD1 (6 bases). The CDR3 spans 14 residues. Germline V gene lookup returns CDR1 PRHDT and CDR2 FYEKMQ (reference sequence). Between the trimmed V and J ends, which lost 8 bases and 4 bases, there was a span of 18 bases.

This chain uses TRBV7-9 with TRBJ1-2; D is perhaps TRBD1 (6 bases). The CDR3 contains 12 residues. Looked up from germline, CDR1 is SEHNR and CDR2 is FQNEAQ (reference sequence). Trimming took 5 bases from V and 12 from J, leaving 16 bases between them. The CDR3: CASSPTQTGHTF. As DNA, the CDR3 is TGTGCCAGCAGCCCGACCCAGACAGGCCACACCTTC.

V gene TRBV6-1 combines with J gene TRBJ1-3; unclear D gene. The CDR3 totals 14 residues. CDR1 and CDR2 from the germline V gene are MNHNS and SASEGT. The V end was cut by 7 bases, the J end by 1 base, with 11 bases between. DNA for the CDR3: TGTGCCAGCATCACCAGCAGGTCTGGAAACACCATATATTTT. It codes for CASITSRSGNTIYF.

The chain couples TRBV6-5 to TRBJ2-3; D is possibly TRBD2 (6 bases). Germline CDR1 and CDR2: MNHEY and SVGAGI. The CDR3 consists of 14 residues. The V end was cut by 5 bases, the J end by 4 bases, with 13 bases between. The CDR3 reads CASSENWGADTQYF. The CDR3, as DNA: TGTGCCAGCAGTGAGAATTGGGGGGCAGATACGCAGTATTTT.

This chain connects TRBV2 to TRBJ2-1; D possibly corresponds to TRBD1 (5 bases). Trimming left V 7 bases short and J 1 base short, with 11 bases between. The CDR3 length is 14 residues. CDR1 SNHLY and CDR2 FYNNEI come from the germline V gene. CDR3 sequence (DNA): TGTGCCAGCAAGCAAACAGGTTCCTACAATGAGCAGTTCTTC. This gives the protein CASKQTGSYNEQFF.

The chain has TRBV6-1 and TRBJ2-1, with 7 bases lining up with TRBD2. Germline-derived CDR1 and CDR2 are MNHNS and SASEGT. Trimming at V came to 7 bases and at J to 6 bases, leaving 6 bases not matched to a gene. The CDR3 runs 13 residues. The DNA for the CDR3 is TGTGCCAGCAAGGCTAGCGGATCCAATGAGCAGTTCTTC. Translation gives CASKASGSNEQFF.

The chain links TRBV4-1 to TRBJ1-5, with 10 bases lining up with TRBD1. After removal of 2 bases from V and 6 bases from J, the junction contained 7 bases not matched to a gene. The CDR3 is made up of 16 amino acids. In germline, CDR1 is MGHRA, CDR2 YSYEKL. The DNA for the CDR3 is TGCGCCAGCAGCCAATCAATCGGGACAGGGGTTCAGCCCCAGCATTTT. Protein sequence: CASSQSIGTGVQPQHF.

V usage is TRBV7-2 and J usage is TRBJ2-3; a weak D match, TRBD2 (5 bases). Germline loops: CDR1 SGHTA, CDR2 FQGNSA. The ends were cut back, 5 bases at V and 3 bases at J, with 9 bases in the middle. The CDR3 has 13 residues. CDR3 loop: CASSRRGTDTQYF. The CDR3 nucleotides read TGTGCCAGCAGCCGCAGAGGGACAGATACGCAGTATTTT.

This clone was found a few times. The V gene is TRBV7-9, the J gene TRBJ1-1, with D uncertain. This CDR3 has 14 residues. Germline CDR1 and CDR2: SEHNR and FQNEAQ (reference sequence). Trimming took 5 bases from V and 1 from J, leaving 11 bases between them. CDR3 protein: CASSRGRGNTEAFF. The CDR3 DNA reads TGTGCCAGCAGCCGAGGACGGGGGAACACTGAAGCTTTCTTT. The variable domain in full, completed from reference TRBV7-9 and TRBJ1-1, reads DTGVSQNPRHKITKRGQNVTFRCDPISEHNRLYWYRQTLGQGPEFLTYFQNEAQLEKSRLLSDRFSAERPKGSFSTLEIQRTEQGDSAMYLCASSRGRGNTEAFFGQGTRLTVV.

The V gene is TRBV7-2, the J gene TRBJ1-2, with 11 nucleotides matching TRBD1. In germline, CDR1 is SGHTA, CDR2 FQGNSA. The junction had 9 bases not matched to a gene; V was cut back by 5 bases and J by 7 bases. CDR3 length equals 15 residues. CDR3 protein: CASSLDGQGAGGYTF. Written as DNA, the CDR3 is TGTGCCAGCAGCCTCGACGGACAGGGGGCTGGTGGCTACACCTTC.

The CDR3 bases are TGTGCCAGCAGTCCCCAGGGAGCGGGGGGTTACGAGCAGTACTTC. Protein: CASSPQGAGGYEQYF. The rearrangement uses TRBV28 and TRBJ2-7, with 9 nucleotides matching TRBD2. There are 15 residues in the CDR3. Germline V gene lookup returns CDR1 MDHEN and CDR2 SYDVKM. Trimming removed 5 bases from V and 4 bases from J; junction bases left unmatched: 9.

The sample holds one count of this clone. V and J are TRBV29-1 and TRBJ2-7, with 8 nucleotides matching TRBD1. With 7 bases clipped from V and 4 bases from J, the junction kept 9 bases outside the gene matches. The CDR3 has 13 residues. In germline, CDR1 is SQVTM, CDR2 ANQGSEA. CDR3 loop: CSASRTGNYEQYF. The CDR3 region has the DNA TGCAGCGCCTCCCGGACAGGGAATTACGAGCAGTACTTC.

This clone has a single count. The rearrangement joins TRBV6-5 to TRBJ2-7; a weak D match, TRBD1 (6 bases). This CDR3 is 14 amino acids long. Germline V gives CDR1 MNHEY, CDR2 SVGAGI. Deletions cut 5 bases from V and 0 bases from J, with 11 bases between. CDR3 protein: CASSPGVVSYEQYF. DNA for the CDR3: TGTGCCAGCAGTCCAGGGGTAGTCTCCTACGAGCAGTACTTC.

This clone has just a few counts. V is TRBV7-2 and J is TRBJ1-2, with 8 bases identical to TRBD1. The germline CDR1 and CDR2 sequences are SGHTA and FQGNSA. The V and J ends lost 5 bases and 6 bases, in that order; junction bases with no gene match: 5. The CDR3 runs 13 residues. CDR3 amino acids: CASSTGQGNGYTF. In DNA, the CDR3 is TGTGCCAGCAGCACCGGACAGGGAAATGGCTACACCTTC.

The chain uses TRBV19 and TRBJ2-7; D perhaps matches TRBD2 (6 bases). The CDR3 runs to 15 residues. V was cut by 2 bases and J by 3 bases, with 14 bases left in between. Germline lookup yields CDR1 LNHDA and CDR2 SQIVND (reference sequence). For the CDR3, the DNA is TGTGCCAGTAGTATAATGGGAGGAGGGGACTACGAGCAGTACTTC. This codes for CASSIMGGGDYEQYF.

The chain employs TRBV25-1 and TRBJ1-4; the match to TRBD1 covers 9 bases. CDR3 length: 17 amino acids. V lost 6 bases, J lost 1 base, and 9 bases stayed unmatched. Germline CDR1 is MGHDK and CDR2 is SYGVNS. CDR3 sequence: CASSPGQGGLTNEKLFF. Here the CDR3 DNA reads TGTGCCAGCAGCCCGGGACAGGGAGGGTTAACTAATGAAAAACTGTTTTTT.

The rearrangement joins TRBV7-2 to TRBJ1-1; unclear D gene. This CDR3 contains 13 residues. CDR1 is SGHTA, CDR2 FQGNSA, per germline. V was trimmed by 1 base and J by 1 base, leaving 4 bases between them. The CDR3 coding sequence is TGTGCCAGCAGCTTAGGGGCGAACACTGAAGCTTTCTTT. Its protein is CASSLGANTEAFF.

The chain is built from TRBV10-1 and TRBJ2-2; maybe TRBD2 (5 bases). The CDR3 loop spans 14 amino acids. From germline, CDR1 is WNHNN and CDR2 SYGVQD (reference sequence). Trimming shortened V by 6 bases and J by 2 bases, and 10 bases separated the two germline ends. The CDR3 bases are TGCGCCAGCAGGGGCCGGGAAAACACCGGGGAGCTGTTTTTT. As protein: CASRGRENTGELFF.

The chain employs TRBV19 and TRBJ1-1; possibly TRBD1 for D (6 bases). The CDR3 has 15 amino acids. The germline V gene encodes CDR1 LNHDA and CDR2 SQIVND (reference sequence). Trimming removed 2 bases from V and 6 bases from J, with 16 bases in between. CDR3 bases: TGTGCCAGTAGTATAAGGGTGCAGGGGTTCCCTGAAGCTTTCTTT. It specifies CASSIRVQGFPEAFF.

V gene TRBV12-5 combines with J gene TRBJ1-1; D is unclear. V shed 7 bases and J shed 0 bases, with 15 bases lying between them. The CDR3 contains 15 residues. The germline CDR1 and CDR2 sequences are LGHNT and FRNRAP. CDR3 sequence (DNA): TGTGCTAGTGCCCAGGACGGACTTATGAACACTGAAGCTTTCTTT. Protein sequence: CASAQDGLMNTEAFF.

V gene TRBV4-3 combines with J gene TRBJ1-6; perhaps TRBD1 as D (5 bases). Germline CDR1 reads LGHNA; CDR2 reads YSLEER. Trimming took off 0 bases at V and 12 bases at J, with 15 bases between the two ends. The CDR3 is made up of 15 amino acids. CDR3 region: CASSQDPRAQEPLHF. The CDR3 DNA reads as TGCGCCAGCAGCCAAGATCCCAGGGCCCAAGAACCCCTCCACTTT.

In regard to this clone: Mismatch with germline at one junction end may stem from a read error. The V gene is TRBV7-7, the J gene TRBJ2-1; D is uncertain. This CDR3 region has 15 residues. Germline V gene sequence: CDR1 SSHAT, CDR2 FNYEAQ (reference sequence). CDR3 nucleotides: TGTGCTAGCAGCGTCCGATACATGACCTACAATGAGCAGTTCTTC. Protein: CASSVRYMTYNEQFF.

The gene calls are TRBV6-6 and TRBJ2-5; TRBD2 might be the D (6 bases). Germline V gene lookup returns CDR1 MNHNY and CDR2 SVGAGI (reference sequence). V was cut by 0 bases and J by 7 bases, with 15 bases left in between. The CDR3 contains 15 residues. The DNA for the CDR3 is TGTGCCAGCAGTTACTCCTGGACACAGGAGGGGACCCAGTACTTC. This sequence encodes CASSYSWTQEGTQYF.

The chain combines TRBV29-1 with TRBJ2-3; 8 bases match TRBD2. The CDR3 length is 14 residues. V lost 7 bases to trimming and J lost 3 bases; unmatched junction nucleotides: 9. Germline V gene data show CDR1 as SQVTM and CDR2 as ANQGSEA. Here the CDR3 reads CSGGREGRTDTQYF. CDR3 coding DNA: TGCAGCGGGGGCCGGGAGGGGAGGACAGATACGCAGTATTTT.

The chain links TRBV6-5 to TRBJ1-2; weak D call: TRBD1 (6 bases). Germline V gene lookup returns CDR1 MNHEY and CDR2 SVGAGI. The CDR3 is 15 residues long. Trimming stripped 7 bases from V and 8 bases from J, with 23 bases between. The CDR3 nucleotides read TGTGCCAGCATAGTGTCCGGGACACCCCGGAGAGGCTACACCTTC. Amino acid sequence: CASIVSGTPRRGYTF.

The CDR3, as DNA: TGCGCCAGCAGCTTGGACCGAACTAGCACAGATACGCAGTATTTT. Translating it yields CASSLDRTSTDTQYF. The rearrangement links TRBV5-1 to TRBJ2-3, with D hard to call. This CDR3 is 15 amino acids long. CDR1 is SGHRS, CDR2 YFSETQ, per germline. Trimming shortened V by 0 bases and J by 0 bases, and 8 bases separated the two germline ends.

This chain links TRBV19 with TRBJ1-2; 8 bases are shared with TRBD1. V was clipped by 2 bases and J by 1 base; unmatched bases: 12. This CDR3 has 18 amino acids. The germline V gene encodes CDR1 LNHDA and CDR2 SQIVND (reference sequence). The CDR3 DNA sequence: TGTGCCAGTAGTATACTGACTGTACAGGGGGGAGGTAACTATGGCTACACCTTC. Its protein product is CASSILTVQGGGNYGYTF.

This chain joins TRBV19 and TRBJ1-5, with D hard to call. CDR1 and CDR2 (germline): LNHDA, SQIVND (reference sequence). CDR3 length: 14 residues. The V end lost 2 bases, the J end lost 6 bases, and 11 bases lay between the germline ends. The chain's CDR3 is CASSITGPPQPQHF. As DNA, the CDR3 is TGTGCCAGTAGTATAACTGGGCCCCCTCAGCCCCAGCATTTT.